A single TCR beta chain is shown here with its context. This entry comes from a study of sequential checkpoint blockade in melanoma. Study background: Patients were randomized 1:1 to nivolumab-then-ipilimumab or ipilimumab-then-nivolumab first-line.

Data came from immunoSEQ multiplex PCR; TCRdb stores just in-frame clones and leaves some out. The data contain 18,000 or so clones, 45% to 65% of them singletons. CDR3 length: 16 residues. Trimming at V came to 0 bases and at J to 9 bases, leaving 3 bases not matched to a gene. Germline lookup yields CDR1 MNHNS and CDR2 SASEGT. Treatment denoted: randomized to nivolumab then ipilimumab (arm A) or the reverse (arm B). PBMC sorting kept live CD3+CD8+ cells without CD19 or CD56. The TCR comes from a human donor with melanoma. This specimen consisted of CD8+ T cells sorted from blood (inferred from file names), obtained from a patient given nivolumab and ipilimumab in sequence. The chain employs TRBV6-1 and TRBJ1-6; TRBD1 agrees at 12 bases. The CDR3 region is CASSEAPGQGASPLHF. CDR3 in DNA: TGTGCCAGCAGTGAAGCACCGGGACAGGGGGCTTCACCCCTCCACTTT.